This T cell receptor (beta chain) originates from a study of beta chain features in type 1 diabetes. This CDR3 contains 14 residues. Germline V CDR1 and CDR2: KGHSH, LQKENI. V shed 2 bases and J 5 bases; nucleotides not matched to a gene: 2. Broader study findings: When Type 1 diabetes patients were examined, their TCRB CDR3s proved moderately but significantly shorter in all four CD4+ subsets.

This clone has a count of ten or more. Its antigen is currently unknown. Additional DNA sequences in this sample encode the identical CDR3. Expressed TCRB transcripts were sequenced after all isolated RNA was converted to cDNA. Only in-frame clones appear in the TCRdb table, and some are missing; sequencing was by immunoSEQ multiplex PCR. The sample has around 150,000 clones, 6.5% to 8.5% seen once. The rearrangement uses TRBV18 and TRBJ2-7; 11 bases are a match to TRBD2. The TCR originated in a woman under 30 with type 1 diabetes. Sequenced input: central memory CD4+ T cells from blood. The CDR3 DNA sequence: TGTGCCAGCTCACCAACTAGCGGGAGTCACGAGCAGTACTTC. This gives the protein CASSPTSGSHEQYF.